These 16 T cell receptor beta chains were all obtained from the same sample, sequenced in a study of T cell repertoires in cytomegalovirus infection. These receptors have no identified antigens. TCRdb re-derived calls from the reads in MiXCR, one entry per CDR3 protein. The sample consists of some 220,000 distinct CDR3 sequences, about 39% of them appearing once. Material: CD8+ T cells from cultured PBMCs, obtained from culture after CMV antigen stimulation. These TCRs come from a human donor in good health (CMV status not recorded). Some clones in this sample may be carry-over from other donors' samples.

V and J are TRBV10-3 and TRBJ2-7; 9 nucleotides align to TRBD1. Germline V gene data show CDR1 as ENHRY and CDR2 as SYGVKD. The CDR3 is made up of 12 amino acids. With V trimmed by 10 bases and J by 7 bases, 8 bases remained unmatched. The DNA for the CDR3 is TGTGCCACCTCGGACAGGGGCAGAGAGCAGTACTTC. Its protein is CATSDRGREQYF.

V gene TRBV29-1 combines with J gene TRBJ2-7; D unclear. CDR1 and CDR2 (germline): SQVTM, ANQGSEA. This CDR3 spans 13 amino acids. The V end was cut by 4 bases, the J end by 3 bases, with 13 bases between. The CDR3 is CSVVLNNLYEQYF. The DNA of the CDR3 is TGCAGCGTTGTACTAAACAACCTCTACGAGCAGTACTTC.

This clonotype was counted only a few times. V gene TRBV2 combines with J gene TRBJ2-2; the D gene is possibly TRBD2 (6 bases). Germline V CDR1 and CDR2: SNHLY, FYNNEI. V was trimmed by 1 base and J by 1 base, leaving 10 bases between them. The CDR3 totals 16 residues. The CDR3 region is CASSEEGSGNTGELFF. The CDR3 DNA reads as TGTGCCAGCAGTGAAGAAGGTAGCGGGAACACCGGGGAGCTGTTTTTT. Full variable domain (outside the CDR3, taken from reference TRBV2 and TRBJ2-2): EPEVTQTPSHQVTQMGQEVILRCVPISNHLYFYWYRQILGQKVEFLVSFYNNEISEKSEIFDDQFSVERPDGSNFTLKIRSTKLEDSAMYFCASSEEGSGNTGELFFGEGSRLTVL.

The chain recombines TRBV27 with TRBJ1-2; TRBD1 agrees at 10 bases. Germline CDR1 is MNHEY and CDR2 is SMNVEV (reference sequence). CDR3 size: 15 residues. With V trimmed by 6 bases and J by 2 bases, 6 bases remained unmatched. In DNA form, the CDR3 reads TGTGCCAGCAGCCTTAAGGGACAGGGGAACTATGGCTACACCTTC. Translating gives CASSLKGQGNYGYTF.

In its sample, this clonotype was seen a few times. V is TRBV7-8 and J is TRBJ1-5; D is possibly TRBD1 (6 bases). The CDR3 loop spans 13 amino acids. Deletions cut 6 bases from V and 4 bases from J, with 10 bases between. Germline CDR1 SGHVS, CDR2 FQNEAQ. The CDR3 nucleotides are TGTGCCAGCAGTTTTGACAGGAATCAGCCCCAGCATTTT. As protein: CASSFDRNQPQHF. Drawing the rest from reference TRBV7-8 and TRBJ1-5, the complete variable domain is GAGVSQSPRYKVAKRGQDVALRCDPISGHVSLFWYQQALGQGPEFLTYFQNEAQLDKSGLPSDRFFAERPEGSVSTLKIQRTQQEDSAVYLCASSFDRNQPQHFGDGTRLSIL.

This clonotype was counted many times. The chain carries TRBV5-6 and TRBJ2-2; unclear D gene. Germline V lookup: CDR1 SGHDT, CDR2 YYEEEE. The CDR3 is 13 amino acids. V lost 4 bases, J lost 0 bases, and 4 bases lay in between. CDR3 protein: CASSLANTGELFF. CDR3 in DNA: TGTGCCAGCAGCCTAGCGAACACCGGGGAGCTGTTTTTT.

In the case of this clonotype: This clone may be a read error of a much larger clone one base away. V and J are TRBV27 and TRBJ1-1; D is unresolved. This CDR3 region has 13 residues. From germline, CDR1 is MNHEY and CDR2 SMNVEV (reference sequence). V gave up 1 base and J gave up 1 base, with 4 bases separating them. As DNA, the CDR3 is TGTGCCAGCAGTTTATTTGGGAACACTGAAGCTTTCTTT. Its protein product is CASSLFGNTEAFF.

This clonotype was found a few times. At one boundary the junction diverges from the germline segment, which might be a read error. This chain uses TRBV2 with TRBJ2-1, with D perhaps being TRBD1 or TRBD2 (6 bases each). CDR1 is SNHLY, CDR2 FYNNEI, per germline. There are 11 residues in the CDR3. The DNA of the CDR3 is TGTGCCATCCTCGGAGGGACAAGGGGACTGTTC. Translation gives CAILGGTRGLF.

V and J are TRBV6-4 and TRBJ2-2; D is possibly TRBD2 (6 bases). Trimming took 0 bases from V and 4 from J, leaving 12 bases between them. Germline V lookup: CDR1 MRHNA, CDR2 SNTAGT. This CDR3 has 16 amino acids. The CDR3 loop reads CASSDSKGGATGELFF. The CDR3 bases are TGTGCCAGCAGTGACTCGAAGGGAGGCGCCACCGGGGAGCTGTTTTTT.

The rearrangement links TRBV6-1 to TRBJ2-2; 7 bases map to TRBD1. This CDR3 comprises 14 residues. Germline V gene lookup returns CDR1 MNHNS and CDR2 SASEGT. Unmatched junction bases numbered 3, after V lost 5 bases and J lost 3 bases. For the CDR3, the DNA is TGTGCCAGCAGTAGGGACAGATACACCGGGGAGCTGTTTTTT. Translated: CASSRDRYTGELFF.

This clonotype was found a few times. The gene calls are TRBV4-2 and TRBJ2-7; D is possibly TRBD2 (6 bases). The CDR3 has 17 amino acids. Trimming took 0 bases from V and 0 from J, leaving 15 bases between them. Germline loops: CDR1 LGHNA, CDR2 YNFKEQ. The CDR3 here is CASSQDLGGVSSYEQYF. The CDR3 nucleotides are TGTGCCAGCAGCCAAGATCTCGGCGGGGTGAGCTCCTACGAGCAGTACTTC.

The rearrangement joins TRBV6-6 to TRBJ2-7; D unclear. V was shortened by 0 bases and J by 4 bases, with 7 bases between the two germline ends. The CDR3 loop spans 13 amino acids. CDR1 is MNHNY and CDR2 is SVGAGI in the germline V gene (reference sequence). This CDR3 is CASSYSTEYEQYF. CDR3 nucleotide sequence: TGTGCCAGCAGTTACTCGACTGAATACGAGCAGTACTTC.

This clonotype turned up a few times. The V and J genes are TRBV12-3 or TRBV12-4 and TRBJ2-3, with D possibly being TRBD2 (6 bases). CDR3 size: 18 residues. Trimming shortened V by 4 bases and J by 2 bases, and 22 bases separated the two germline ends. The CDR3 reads CASSWGLRLAAYTDTQYF. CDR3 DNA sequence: TGTGCCAGCAGTTGGGGACTCCGACTGGCGGCTTACACAGATACGCAGTATTTT.

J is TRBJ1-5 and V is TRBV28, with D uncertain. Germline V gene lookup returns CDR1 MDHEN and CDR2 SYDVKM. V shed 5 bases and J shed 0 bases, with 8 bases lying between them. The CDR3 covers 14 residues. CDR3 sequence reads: CASSESYSNQPQHF. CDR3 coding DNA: TGTGCCAGCAGTGAGTCCTATAGCAATCAGCCCCAGCATTTT. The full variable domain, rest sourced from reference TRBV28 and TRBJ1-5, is DVKVTQSSRYLVKRTGEKVFLECVQDMDHENMFWYRQDPGLGLRLIYFSYDVKMKEKGDIPEGYSVSREKKERFSLILESASTNQTSMYLCASSESYSNQPQHFGDGTRLSIL.

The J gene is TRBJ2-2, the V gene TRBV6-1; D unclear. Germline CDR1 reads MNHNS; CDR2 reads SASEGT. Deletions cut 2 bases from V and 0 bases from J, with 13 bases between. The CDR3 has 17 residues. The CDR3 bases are TGTGCCAGCAGTGAAACCCCGAGAGGAGCGAACACCGGGGAGCTGTTTTTT. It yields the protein CASSETPRGANTGELFF.

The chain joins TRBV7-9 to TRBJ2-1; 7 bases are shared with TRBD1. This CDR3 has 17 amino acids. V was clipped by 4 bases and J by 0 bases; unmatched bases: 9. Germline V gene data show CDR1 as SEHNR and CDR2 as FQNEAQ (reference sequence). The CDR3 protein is CASSSDWDSSSYNEQFF. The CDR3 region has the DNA TGTGCCAGCAGCTCCGACTGGGACAGCAGCTCCTACAATGAGCAGTTCTTC.